Listed below are T cell receptor beta chains from one sample, sequenced in a study of technical replicates of blood from several donors. Measured with immunoSEQ multiplex PCR; TCRdb has only the in-frame clones, and not every one. The data show 50,000 to 65,000 clones, over 90% seen once. The sample taken for sequencing was PBMCs. The receptor source for this set is a human donor in good health. Some clones in this sample may be carry-over from other donors' samples. Each CDR3 is given with its conserved first and last residue.

CDR3 length	J gene	V gene	CDR3 protein
13	TRBJ1-1	TRBV25-1	CASTLSGNTEAFF
17	TRBJ2-3	TRBV7-6	CASSLDIVLAGGDTQYF
15	TRBJ1-6	TRBV6-5	CASSPPGTARSPLHF
14	TRBJ2-5	TRBV6-5	CASSAGRRWETQYF
15	TRBJ1-2	TRBV4-1	CASSRPGGGDYGYTF
14	TRBJ2-3	TRBV5-4	CASSWGTGRMTQYF
14	TRBJ1-6	TRBV11-2	CASTAQGTNSPLHF
14	TRBJ1-1	TRBV7-9	CASSPGQGNTEAFF
12	TRBJ2-5	TRBV5-1	CASRLGAETQYF
16	TRBJ1-2	TRBV5-1	CASRREETAPNYGYTF
16	TRBJ2-3	TRBV13	CASSPRSGGQEDTQYF
20	TRBJ2-3	TRBV5-1	CASSSYISTGSKALGDTQYF
12	TRBJ2-3	TRBV7-2	CASSLVGATQYF
14	TRBJ1-4	TRBV5-1	CASSSAGGYEKLFF
11	TRBJ1-2	TRBV19	CASEHGYGYTF
16	TRBJ1-1	TRBV4-1	CASSQGRRTGKTEAFF
14	TRBJ2-7	TRBV9	CASSVRSGVDEQYF
13	TRBJ2-2	TRBV4-1	CASSRGRTGELFF
12	TRBJ2-2	TRBV27	CASSLLSGELFF
15	TRBJ1-1	TRBV7-9	CASSSKGGSNTEAFF
13	TRBJ2-2	TRBV7-2	CASSLVRSGELFF
13	TRBJ2-1	TRBV7-8	CASSTRTVNEQFF
15	TRBJ1-2	TRBV4-3	CASSQGGTGRGGYTF
14	TRBJ2-2	TRBV25-1	CASAESGDTGELFF
15	TRBJ1-6	TRBV5-1	CASSLGGRVNSPLHF
13	TRBJ1-1	TRBV6-5	CASSYGGVTEAFF
15	TRBJ1-1	TRBV7-2	CASSLRTGTNTEAFF
15	TRBJ2-3	TRBV10-3	CAISESFGGRNTQYF
16	TRBJ2-2	TRBV6-5	CASSYSVTGMAGELFF
14	TRBJ2-5	TRBV9	CASSAGGAVVTQYF
14	TRBJ2-1	TRBV5-1	CASSLSGGVNEQFF
14	TRBJ2-7	TRBV7-2	CASSSLGQTPEQYF
14	TRBJ1-4	TRBV7-6	CASSQTEVNEKLFF